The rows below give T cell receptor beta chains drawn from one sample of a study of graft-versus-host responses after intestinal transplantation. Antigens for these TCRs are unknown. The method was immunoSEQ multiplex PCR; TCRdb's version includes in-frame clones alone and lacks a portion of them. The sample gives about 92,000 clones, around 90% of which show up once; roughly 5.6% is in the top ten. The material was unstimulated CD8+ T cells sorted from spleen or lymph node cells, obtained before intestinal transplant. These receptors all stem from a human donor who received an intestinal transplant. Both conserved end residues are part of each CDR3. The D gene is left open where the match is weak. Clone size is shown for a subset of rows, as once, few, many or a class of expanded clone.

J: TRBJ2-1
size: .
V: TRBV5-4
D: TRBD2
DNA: TGTGCCAGCAGCTACAGCGGGGTTGATGAGCAGTTCTTC
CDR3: CASSYSGVDEQFF

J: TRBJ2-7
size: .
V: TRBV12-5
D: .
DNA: TGTGCTAGTGGCCCATTGTTGGAGGGACCCTACGAGCAGTACTTC
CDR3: CASGPLLEGPYEQYF

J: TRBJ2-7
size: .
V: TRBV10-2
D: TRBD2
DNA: TGCGCCAGCATTGGACTAGCGGGAGGCGAGCAGTACTTC
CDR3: CASIGLAGGEQYF

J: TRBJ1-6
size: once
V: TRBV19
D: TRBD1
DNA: TGTGCCAGTAGTACAACAGGGGATAATTCACCCCTCCACTTT
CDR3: CASSTTGDNSPLHF

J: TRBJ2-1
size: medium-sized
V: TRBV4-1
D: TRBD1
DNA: TGCGCCAGCAGCCCTTGGGACAGTTACAATGAGCAGTTCTTC
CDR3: CASSPWDSYNEQFF

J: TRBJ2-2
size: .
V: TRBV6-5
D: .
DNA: TGTGCCAGCAGTAGCTTAGCCGGGGAGCTGTTTTTT
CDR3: CASSSLAGELFF

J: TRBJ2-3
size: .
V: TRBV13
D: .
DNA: TGTGCCAGCAGATATTCGGGGGATACGCAGTATTTT
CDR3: CASRYSGDTQYF

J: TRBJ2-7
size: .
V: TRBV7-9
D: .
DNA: TGTGCCAGCAGCATGACCTACGAGCAGTACTTC
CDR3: CASSMTYEQYF

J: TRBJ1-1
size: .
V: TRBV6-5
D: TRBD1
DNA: TGTGCCAGCAGTTACTCGAAGACAGGGAGTAGTTGGAAGGCTTTCTTT
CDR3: CASSYSKTGSSWKAFF

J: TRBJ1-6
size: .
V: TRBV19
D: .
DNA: TGTGCCAGTAGTTCCAATAACTTTAGGACGTCCTATAATTCACCCCTCCACTTT
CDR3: CASSSNNFRTSYNSPLHF

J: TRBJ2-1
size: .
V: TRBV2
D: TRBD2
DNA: TGTGCCAGCAAGCGAGGCGGGAGCAACAATGAGCAGTTCTTC
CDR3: CASKRGGSNNEQFF

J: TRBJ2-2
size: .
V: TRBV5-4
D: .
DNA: TGTGCCAGCAGCTTGGCGGGGGCAGGGGGGGAGCTGTTTTTT
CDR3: CASSLAGAGGELFF

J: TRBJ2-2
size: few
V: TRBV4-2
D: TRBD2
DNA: TGTGCCAGCAGCCCTCTTAGCGGGAGTACCGGGGAGCTGTTTTTT
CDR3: CASSPLSGSTGELFF

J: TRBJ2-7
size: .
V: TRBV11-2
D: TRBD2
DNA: TGTGCCAGCAGCTCACCCGTTAGCGGGAGCTCCTACGAGCAGTACTTC
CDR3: CASSSPVSGSSYEQYF

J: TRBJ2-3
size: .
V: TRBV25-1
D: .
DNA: TGTGCCAGCAGTGAATATAAGGGGAGCAGGACAGATACGCAGTATTTT
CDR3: CASSEYKGSRTDTQYF

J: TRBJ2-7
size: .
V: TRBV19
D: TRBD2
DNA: TGTGCCAGTAGTGATCCGACGAAGGGACTAGCGGGAGTTCCCACCTACGAGCAGTACTTC
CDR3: CASSDPTKGLAGVPTYEQYF

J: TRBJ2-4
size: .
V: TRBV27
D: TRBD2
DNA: TGTGCCAGCAGTCCCGGTGGCGGGAGTACCAAAAACATTCAGTACTTC
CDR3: CASSPGGGSTKNIQYF

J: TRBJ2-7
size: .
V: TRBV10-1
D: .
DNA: TGCGCCAGCAGTAGACTACAGGGTACCGAGCAGTACTTC
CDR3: CASSRLQGTEQYF

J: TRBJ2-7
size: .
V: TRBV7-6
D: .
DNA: TGTGCCAGCAGCTCACGACAGGGAGGAACCTACGAGCAGTACTTC
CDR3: CASSSRQGGTYEQYF

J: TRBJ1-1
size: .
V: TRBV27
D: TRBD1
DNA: TGTGCCAGCAGTTTGTCGGGACAGCAGAACACTGAAGCTTTCTTT
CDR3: CASSLSGQQNTEAFF

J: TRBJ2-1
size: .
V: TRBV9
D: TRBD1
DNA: TGTGCCAGCAGCCGGGGTACGGGACAGGGGAACAATGAGCAGTTCTTC
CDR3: CASSRGTGQGNNEQFF

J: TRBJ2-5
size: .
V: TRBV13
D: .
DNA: TGTGCCAGCAGCTTTCGGAGCTACGGGGAGACCCAGTACTTC
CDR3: CASSFRSYGETQYF

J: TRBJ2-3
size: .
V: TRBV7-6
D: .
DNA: TGTGCCAGCAGCCCCCGACTAGATCCCTTAGATACGCAGTATTTT
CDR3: CASSPRLDPLDTQYF

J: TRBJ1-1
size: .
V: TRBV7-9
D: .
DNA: TGTGCCAGCAGCTCAGACGGTTACATACTTAACACTGAAGCTTTCTTT
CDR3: CASSSDGYILNTEAFF

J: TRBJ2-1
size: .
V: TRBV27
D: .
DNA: TGTGCCAGCAGTGAAACAGGGTGGGACAATGAGCAGTTCTTC
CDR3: CASSETGWDNEQFF

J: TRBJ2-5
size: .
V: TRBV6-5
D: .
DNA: TGTGCCAGCACGACGGGGACCCAAGAGACCCAGTACTTC
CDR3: CASTTGTQETQYF

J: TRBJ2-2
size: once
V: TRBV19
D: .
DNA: TGTGCCAGTAGTACCCGACAGAAGAACACCGGGGAGCTGTTTTTT
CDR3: CASSTRQKNTGELFF

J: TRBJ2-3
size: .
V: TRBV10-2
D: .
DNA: TGCGCCAGCAGTGAGCATAGCGGTCCGAAGGGAGATACGCAGTATTTT
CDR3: CASSEHSGPKGDTQYF

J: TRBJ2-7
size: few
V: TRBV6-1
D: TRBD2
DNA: TGTGCCAGCAGTGAAGCTGGGGGGGAGTTCTACGAGCAGTACTTC
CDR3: CASSEAGGEFYEQYF

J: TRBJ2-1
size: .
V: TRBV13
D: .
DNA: TGTGCCAGCAGCCCCGTCGGCCTCGACTTGGGTGAGCAGTTCTTC
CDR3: CASSPVGLDLGEQFF

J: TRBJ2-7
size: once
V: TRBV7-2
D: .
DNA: TGTGCCAGCAGCTTAAGGTCAGGGAATAACGAGCAGTACTTC
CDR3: CASSLRSGNNEQYF

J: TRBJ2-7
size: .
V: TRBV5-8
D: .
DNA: TGTGCCAGCAGCTTGCCGAACAGGGTTAACGAGCAGTACTTC
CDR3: CASSLPNRVNEQYF

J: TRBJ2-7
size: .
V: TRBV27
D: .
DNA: TGTGCCAGCAGCTCCGGACCTACCCCCGCCTACGAGCAGTACTTC
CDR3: CASSSGPTPAYEQYF

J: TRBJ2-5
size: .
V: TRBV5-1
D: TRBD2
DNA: TGCGCCAGCAGCTTTTACTTAGCGGGAGGGAGAAAGACCCAGTACTTC
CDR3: CASSFYLAGGRKTQYF

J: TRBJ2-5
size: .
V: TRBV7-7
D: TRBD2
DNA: TGTGCCAGCAGCCGACTAGCGGGGGGAGAGACCCAGTACTTC
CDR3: CASSRLAGGETQYF

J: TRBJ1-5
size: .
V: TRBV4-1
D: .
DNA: TGCGCCAGCAGCCAAGGGACCTTCAATCAGCCCCAGCATTTT
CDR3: CASSQGTFNQPQHF

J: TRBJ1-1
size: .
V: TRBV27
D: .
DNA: TGTGCCAGCAGTTTAGGAGGTGAAGCTTTCTTT
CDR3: CASSLGGEAFF

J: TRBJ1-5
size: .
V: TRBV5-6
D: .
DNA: TGTGCCAGCAGCTTCGGACATGGTTCTATTCTTCAGCCCCAGCATTTT
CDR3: CASSFGHGSILQPQHF

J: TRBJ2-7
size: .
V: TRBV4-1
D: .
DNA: TGCGCCAGCAGCCACATCCCCGGCTACGAGCAGTACTTC
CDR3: CASSHIPGYEQYF

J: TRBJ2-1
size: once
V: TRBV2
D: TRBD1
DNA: TGTGCCAGCAGCGAAACAGGGGGCGGCTCCTACAATGAGCAGTTCTTC
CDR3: CASSETGGGSYNEQFF

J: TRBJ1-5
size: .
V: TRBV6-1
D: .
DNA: TGTGCCAGCAGTCCAGGGTCCCATCAGCCCCAGCATTTT
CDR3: CASSPGSHQPQHF

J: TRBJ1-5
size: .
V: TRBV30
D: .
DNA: TGTGCCTGGAGTCGAGAGGAGCCAAATCAGCCCCAGCATTTT
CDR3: CAWSREEPNQPQHF

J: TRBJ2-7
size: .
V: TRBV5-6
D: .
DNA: TGTGCCAGCATTATACAGGGTCTTCCCTACGAGCAGTACTTC
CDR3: CASIIQGLPYEQYF

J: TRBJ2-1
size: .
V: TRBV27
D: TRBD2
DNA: TGTGCCAGCAGTCCACGAACTAGCGGAGCTGAGCAGTTCTTC
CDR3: CASSPRTSGAEQFF

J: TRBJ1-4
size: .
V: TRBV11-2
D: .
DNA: TGTGCCAGCAGCTTAGCTGGGAACGAAAAACTGTTTTTT
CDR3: CASSLAGNEKLFF

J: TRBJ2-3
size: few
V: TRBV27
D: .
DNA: TGTGCCAGCAGCCCAAGCCCCCTTCCAGATACGCAGTATTTT
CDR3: CASSPSPLPDTQYF

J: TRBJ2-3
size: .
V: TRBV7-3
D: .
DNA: TGTGCCAGCAGCTTACTGGGGGCTGGCCTATTGGCAGATACGCAGTATTTT
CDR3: CASSLLGAGLLADTQYF

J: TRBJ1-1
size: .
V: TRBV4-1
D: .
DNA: TGCGCCAGCACCGAGGGTGGGGCCACTGAAGCTTTCTTT
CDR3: CASTEGGATEAFF

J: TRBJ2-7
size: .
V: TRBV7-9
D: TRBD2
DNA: TGTGCCAGCAGCAGCGGGGGATCCTACGAGCAGTACTTC
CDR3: CASSSGGSYEQYF

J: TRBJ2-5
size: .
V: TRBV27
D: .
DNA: TGTGCCAGCAGTCCCTTGACAGGTATCGAAGAGACCCAGTACTTC
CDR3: CASSPLTGIEETQYF